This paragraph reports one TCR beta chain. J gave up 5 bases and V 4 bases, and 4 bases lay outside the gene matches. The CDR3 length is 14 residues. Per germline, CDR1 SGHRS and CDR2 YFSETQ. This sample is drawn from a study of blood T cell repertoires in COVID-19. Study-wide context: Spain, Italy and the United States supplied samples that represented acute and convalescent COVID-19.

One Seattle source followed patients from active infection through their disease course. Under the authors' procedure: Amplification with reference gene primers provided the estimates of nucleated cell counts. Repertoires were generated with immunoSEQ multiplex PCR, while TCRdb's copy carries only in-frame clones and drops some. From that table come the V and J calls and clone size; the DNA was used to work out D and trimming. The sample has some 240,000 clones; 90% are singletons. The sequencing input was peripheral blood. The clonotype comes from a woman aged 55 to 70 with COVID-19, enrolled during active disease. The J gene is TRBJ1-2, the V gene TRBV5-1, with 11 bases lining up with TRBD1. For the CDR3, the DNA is TGCGCCAGCAGCCCTGGACAGGGGGCTTATGGCTACACCTTC. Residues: CASSPGQGAYGYTF.